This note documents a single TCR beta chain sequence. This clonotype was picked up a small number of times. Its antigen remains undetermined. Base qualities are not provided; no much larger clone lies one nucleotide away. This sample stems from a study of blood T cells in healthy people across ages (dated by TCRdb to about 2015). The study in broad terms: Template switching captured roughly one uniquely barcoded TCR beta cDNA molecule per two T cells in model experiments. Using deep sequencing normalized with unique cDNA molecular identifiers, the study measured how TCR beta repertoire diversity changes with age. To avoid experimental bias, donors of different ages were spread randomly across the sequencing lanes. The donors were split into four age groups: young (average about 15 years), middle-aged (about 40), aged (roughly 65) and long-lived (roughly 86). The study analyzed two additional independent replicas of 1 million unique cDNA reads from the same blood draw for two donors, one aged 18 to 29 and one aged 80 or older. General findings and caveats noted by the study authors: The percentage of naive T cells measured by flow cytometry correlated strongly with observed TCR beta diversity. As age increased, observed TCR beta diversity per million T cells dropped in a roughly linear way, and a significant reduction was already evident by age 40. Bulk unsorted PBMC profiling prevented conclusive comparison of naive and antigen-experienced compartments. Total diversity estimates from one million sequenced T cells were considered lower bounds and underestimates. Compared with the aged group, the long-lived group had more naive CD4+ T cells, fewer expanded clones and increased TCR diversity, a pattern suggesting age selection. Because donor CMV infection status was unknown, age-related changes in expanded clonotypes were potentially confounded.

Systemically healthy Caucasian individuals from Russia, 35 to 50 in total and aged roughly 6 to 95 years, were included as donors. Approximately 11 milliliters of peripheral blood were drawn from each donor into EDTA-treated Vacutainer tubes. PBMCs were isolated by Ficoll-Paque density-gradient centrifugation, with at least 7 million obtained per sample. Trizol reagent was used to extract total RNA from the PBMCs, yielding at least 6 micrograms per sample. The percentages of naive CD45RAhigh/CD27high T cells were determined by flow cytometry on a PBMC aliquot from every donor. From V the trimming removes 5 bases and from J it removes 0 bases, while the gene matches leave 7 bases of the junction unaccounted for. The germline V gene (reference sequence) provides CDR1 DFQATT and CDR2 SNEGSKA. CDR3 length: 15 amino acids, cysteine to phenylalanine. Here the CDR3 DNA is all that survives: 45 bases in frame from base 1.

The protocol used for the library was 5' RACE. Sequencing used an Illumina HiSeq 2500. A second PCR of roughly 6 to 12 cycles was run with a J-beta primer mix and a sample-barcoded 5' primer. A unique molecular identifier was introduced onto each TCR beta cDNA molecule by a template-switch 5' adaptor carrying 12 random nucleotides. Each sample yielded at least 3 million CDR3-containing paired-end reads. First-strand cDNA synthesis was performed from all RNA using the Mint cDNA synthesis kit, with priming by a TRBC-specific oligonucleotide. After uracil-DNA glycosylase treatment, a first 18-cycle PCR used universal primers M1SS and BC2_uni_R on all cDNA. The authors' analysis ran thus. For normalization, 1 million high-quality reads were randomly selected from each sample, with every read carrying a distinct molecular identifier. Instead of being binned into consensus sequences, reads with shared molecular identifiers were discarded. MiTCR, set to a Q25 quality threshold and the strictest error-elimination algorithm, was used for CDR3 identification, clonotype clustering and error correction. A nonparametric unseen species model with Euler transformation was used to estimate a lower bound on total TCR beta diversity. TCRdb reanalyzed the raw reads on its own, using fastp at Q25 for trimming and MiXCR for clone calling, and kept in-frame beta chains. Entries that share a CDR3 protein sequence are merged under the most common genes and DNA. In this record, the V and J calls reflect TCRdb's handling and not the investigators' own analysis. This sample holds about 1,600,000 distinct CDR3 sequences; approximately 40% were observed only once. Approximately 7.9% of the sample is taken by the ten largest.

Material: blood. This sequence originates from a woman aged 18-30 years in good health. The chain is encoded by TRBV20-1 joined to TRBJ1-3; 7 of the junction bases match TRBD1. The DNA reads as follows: TGCAGTGCTCGCAGGACAGGAGACTCTGGAAACACCATATATTTT. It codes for CSARRTGDSGNTIYF.